This T cell receptor (beta chain) was obtained from a study of blood T cells in healthy people across ages. V was clipped by 3 bases and J by 0 bases; unmatched bases: 13. This CDR3 spans 20 amino acids. Germline V gene data show CDR1 as SGHKS and CDR2 as YYEKEE (reference sequence). The sample, around 10 milliliters of peripheral blood, was drawn from each donor. No fewer than 5.5 micrograms of total RNA were isolated from every sample. Combining a sample-barcoded 5' primer with a J-beta primer mix, a second PCR ran for roughly 6 to 12 cycles. At least 2.5 million CDR3-containing paired-end reads were obtained per sample. Each CDR3 protein gets one entry after TCRdb re-called the 5' RACE reads with MiXCR. This repertoire shows about 1.1 million distinct CDR3 sequences, approximately 38% found once; its top ten account for around 13%. The table lists this clonotype with a few counts.

Sequenced sample: blood. The TCR originated in a man aged 18 to 30 in good health. The V gene is TRBV5-5, the J gene TRBJ1-5; TRBD1 aligns across 12 bases. The CDR3 DNA sequence: TGTGCCAGCAGCTCCGCCAATTGGGACAGGGGGCCCGTTAGCAATCAGCCCCAGCATTTT. Translating it yields CASSSANWDRGPVSNQPQHF.